This TCR beta chain was recovered during a study of blood T cell repertoires in COVID-19. Study as a whole: COVID-19 samples collected from the United States, Italy and Spain covered acute and convalescent phases. The analysed material was cDNA or gDNA that came from T cells, B-cell-depleted T cells, or PBMCs.

The trim removed 1 base at V and 8 bases at J, leaving 15 bases unmatched. The germline V gene has CDR1 LNHNV and CDR2 YYDKDF (reference sequence). This CDR3 is built from 18 residues. Per the study methods: It was from reference gene primer amplification that nucleated cell counts were estimated. The protocol was immunoSEQ multiplex PCR, while the TCRdb copy is restricted to in-frame clones and leaves out a portion. V, J and clone size are taken as reported in that table, and D and trimming were inferred from the DNA itself. The sample shows 60,000 to 75,000 clones, 70% to 90% of them seen only once.

The sample was peripheral blood. V usage is TRBV15 and J usage is TRBJ2-1; 9 bases align to TRBD2. This receptor was obtained from a woman over 75 with active COVID-19. The CDR3 nucleotides read TGTGCCACCAGCAGAGCGCGGATGGGCGGGGGGGCTCTCGATGAGCAGTTCTTC. Translation: CATSRARMGGGALDEQFF.